These 28 T cell receptor beta chains share one sample of origin, sequenced in a study of blood T cell repertoires in COVID-19. Assay: immunoSEQ multiplex PCR; the TCRdb copy retains only in-frame clones and omits some. The sample has 140,000 to 150,000 clones; roughly 78% are singletons. Sequences were obtained from peripheral blood. The receptors come from a human donor with acute or convalescent COVID-19. The donor label of this sample is uncertain.

This clone was observed a handful of times. In DNA form, the CDR3 reads TGTGCCTGTTTGGGACAGGGACGCTATGGCTACACCTTC. Translated, it gives CACLGQGRYGYTF. The rearrangement uses TRBV30 and TRBJ1-2; 9 bases align to TRBD1. J was trimmed by 4 bases and V by 6 bases; bases with no gene match: 6. The CDR3 is 13 residues long. Germline V gives CDR1 GTSNPN, CDR2 SVGIG (reference sequence).

This chain joins TRBV29-1 and TRBJ1-1, with TRBD1 as a possible D gene (5 bases). The V gene lost 4 bases and the J gene lost 10 bases, with 13 bases spanning the gap. Germline V gene lookup returns CDR1 SQVTM and CDR2 ANQGSEA. CDR3 length equals 11 residues. The DNA for the CDR3 is TGCAGCGTTGGTCAGGGTGGAAGAGCTTTCTTT. This encodes CSVGQGGRAFF.

This clone has a handful of counts. The chain combines TRBV7-2 with TRBJ2-7; no firm D call. The germline V gene has CDR1 SGHTA and CDR2 FQGNSA. This CDR3 spans 14 amino acids. V lost 3 bases and J lost 0, with 9 bases in between. This CDR3 reads CASSFDTPSYEQYF. DNA for the CDR3: TGTGCCAGCAGCTTCGATACACCCTCCTACGAGCAGTACTTC.

The V and J genes are TRBV5-6 and TRBJ1-2; 10 bases map to TRBD1. The CDR3 totals 12 residues. V lost 1 base and J lost 13; bases outside the gene matches: 4. Germline values: CDR1 SGHDT, CDR2 YYEEEE. DNA for the CDR3: TGTGCCAGCAGCTTGCGACAGGGGGCGCGCACCTTC. It specifies CASSLRQGARTF.

The rearrangement uses TRBV5-1 and TRBJ1-6; D unresolved. Trimming shortened V by 2 bases and J by 7 bases, and 10 bases separated the two germline ends. Germline-derived CDR1 and CDR2 are SGHRS and YFSETQ. CDR3 length: 14 residues. In DNA form, the CDR3 reads TGCGCCAGCAGCTTAACCGATGAGAATTCACCCCTCCACTTT. Amino acid sequence: CASSLTDENSPLHF.

The chain carries TRBV19 and TRBJ1-5; 10 bases are a match to TRBD1. Germline CDR1 is LNHDA and CDR2 is SQIVND (reference sequence). The CDR3 consists of 15 residues. Germline trimming cut 6 bases from V and 3 bases from J; bases unmatched to any gene: 5. The CDR3: CASRTGQGFNQPQHF. The DNA for the CDR3 is TGTGCCAGTAGGACGGGACAGGGGTTCAATCAGCCCCAGCATTTT.

This chain uses TRBV5-1 with TRBJ1-3; D remains unclear. The CDR3 contains 13 residues. Per the germline V gene, CDR1 is SGHRS and CDR2 is YFSETQ. The V end lost 0 bases, the J end lost 7 bases, and 8 bases lay between the germline ends. CDR3 nucleotides: TGCGCCAGCAGCTTGGAACAGTTCAACACCATATATTTT. Translating gives CASSLEQFNTIYF. Filled out from reference TRBV5-1 and TRBJ1-3, the complete variable domain reads KAGVTQTPRYLIKTRGQQVTLSCSPISGHRSVSWYQQTPGQGLQFLFEYFSETQRNKGNFPGRFSGRQFSNSRSEMNVSTLELGDSALYLCASSLEQFNTIYFGEGSWLTVV.

This chain links TRBV28 with TRBJ2-7; no firm D call. The CDR3 has 12 residues. V shed 8 bases and J shed 2 bases, with 10 bases lying between them. From germline, CDR1 is MDHEN and CDR2 SYDVKM. The CDR3 nucleotides are TGTGCCAGCGCAGGCCGCACCTACGAGCAGTACTTC. The encoded protein is CASAGRTYEQYF.

The CDR3 here is CASSYRARDTEAFF. CDR3 coding DNA: TGTGCCAGCAGCTACAGGGCCAGGGACACTGAAGCTTTCTTT. The chain couples TRBV5-6 to TRBJ1-1; a possible D gene is TRBD1 (6 bases). The V and J ends lost 3 bases and 3 bases respectively, with 12 bases between them. CDR3 length: 14 residues. The V gene's germline CDR1 is SGHDT and CDR2 YYEEEE.

The chain carries TRBV6-5 and TRBJ2-3; D ambiguous. The CDR3 runs to 14 residues. Germline CDR1 and CDR2: MNHEY and SVGAGI. The V end lost 2 bases, the J end lost 2 bases, and 8 bases lay between the germline ends. Written as DNA, the CDR3 is TGTGCCAGCAGTTACGGTCAGTTCACAGATACGCAGTATTTT. Translating gives CASSYGQFTDTQYF.

The chain combines TRBV19 with TRBJ1-1; tentatively, D is TRBD1 (5 bases). The CDR3 consists of 13 residues. V lost 8 bases, J lost 3 bases, and 13 bases lay in between. Germline values: CDR1 LNHDA, CDR2 SQIVND (reference sequence). The CDR3 here is CASFAWGDTEAFF. For the CDR3, the DNA is TGTGCCAGTTTTGCTTGGGGCGACACTGAAGCTTTCTTT.

This chain joins TRBV19 and TRBJ2-2; TRBD1 matches 7 bases. V lost 6 bases, J lost 2 bases, and 6 bases stayed unmatched. Germline V gives CDR1 LNHDA, CDR2 SQIVND (reference sequence). The CDR3 covers 15 residues. The CDR3 region is CASRRDRENTGELFF. CDR3 coding DNA: TGTGCCAGTAGGAGGGACAGAGAAAACACCGGGGAGCTGTTTTTT. The variable domain in full, completed from reference TRBV19 and TRBJ2-2, reads DGGITQSPKYLFRKEGQNVTLSCEQNLNHDAMYWYRQDPGQGLRLIYYSQIVNDFQKGDIAEGYSVSREKKESFPLTVTSAQKNPTAFYLCASRRDRENTGELFFGEGSRLTVL.

As concerns this clone: A junction boundary mismatches the germline segment, possibly from a read error. V gene TRBV4-2 combines with J gene TRBJ2-7; D perhaps matches TRBD1 (6 bases). Looked up from germline, CDR1 is LGHNA and CDR2 is YNFKEQ. CDR3 length: 13 residues. The CDR3 nucleotides are TGTGCCAGCAGCCAAGATCTAACAGGGTTGCTATTCTTC. This encodes CASSQDLTGLLFF.

This clone showed up just once. At one end, the junction sequence differs from germline, possibly due to a read error. V and J are TRBV5-1 and TRBJ1-2; D is perhaps TRBD1 (6 bases). There are 12 residues in the CDR3. The germline V gene encodes CDR1 SGHRS and CDR2 YFSETQ. CDR3 coding DNA: TGCGCCAGCAGCCCGTCCTCGGGGGGCTTCACCTTC. Amino acid sequence: CASSPSSGGFTF. Based on the CDR3 plus reference TRBV5-1 and TRBJ1-2, the full variable domain is KAGVTQTPRYLIKTRGQQVTLSCSPISGHRSVSWYQQTPGQGLQFLFEYFSETQRNKGNFPGRFSGRQFSNSRSEMNVSTLELGDSALYLCASSPSSGGFTFGSGTRLTVV.

V is TRBV11-2 and J is TRBJ2-5; TRBD1 matches 8 bases. The CDR3 totals 15 residues. Germline assignment: CDR1 SGHAT and CDR2 FQNNGV. V dropped 3 bases and J dropped 1; count of bases not matched to a gene: 4. CDR3 loop: CASSFSDRGQETQYF. The DNA of the CDR3 is TGTGCCAGCAGCTTCTCCGACAGGGGCCAAGAGACCCAGTACTTC.

The chain recombines TRBV7-6 with TRBJ1-6; 8 bases fit TRBD1. Per germline, CDR1 SGHVS and CDR2 FNYEAQ. This CDR3 spans 14 amino acids. Trimming took 0 bases from V and 10 from J; bases not matched to a gene: 2. In DNA form, the CDR3 reads TGTGCCAGCAGCTTAGCGGGACAGGCATCACCCCTCCACTTT. It encodes CASSLAGQASPLHF.

The chain has TRBV3-1 (or the pseudogene TRBV3-2) and TRBJ2-7; 7 bases map to TRBD2. With V trimmed by 1 base and J by 3 bases, 9 bases remained unmatched. CDR1 and CDR2 from the germline V gene are LGHDT and YNNKEL (reference sequence). The CDR3 runs to 16 residues. Here the CDR3 reads CASSQGLAIAGYEQYF. CDR3 DNA: TGTGCCAGCAGCCAAGGACTAGCAATCGCCGGCTACGAGCAGTACTTC.

This clone was seen just once. This chain connects TRBV7-2 to TRBJ1-2; a possible D gene is TRBD1 (5 bases). The germline V gene has CDR1 SGHTA and CDR2 FQGNSA. V was cut by 1 base and J by 8 bases, with 11 bases left in between. The CDR3 is made up of 13 amino acids. The CDR3 loop is CASSLVAGRGYTF. DNA of the CDR3: TGTGCCAGCAGCTTAGTGGCAGGGCGCGGCTACACCTTC.

The gene calls are TRBV5-6 and TRBJ1-5; a possible D gene is TRBD1 (6 bases). Trimming took off 2 bases at V and 9 bases at J, with 15 bases between the two ends. Germline CDR1 is SGHDT and CDR2 is YYEEEE. The CDR3 extends over 14 amino acids. The CDR3 DNA is TGTGCCAGCAGCTTCCATCGGACAGCAACGCCCCAGCATTTT. Translating it yields CASSFHRTATPQHF.

V and J are TRBV19 and TRBJ1-5, with D tentatively TRBD1 (6 bases). V lost 5 bases to trimming and J lost 0 bases, with 17 bases between them. The V gene's germline CDR1 is LNHDA and CDR2 SQIVND (reference sequence). This CDR3 is 17 amino acids long. CDR3 residues: CASSSGRGAASNQPQHF. For the CDR3, the DNA is TGTGCCAGTAGTTCGGGCCGGGGGGCAGCTAGCAATCAGCCCCAGCATTTT.

This chain uses TRBV19 with TRBJ1-2; 9 nucleotides agree with TRBD1. V lost 4 bases to trimming and J lost 3 bases; unmatched junction nucleotides: 0. Germline V gene data show CDR1 as LNHDA and CDR2 as SQIVND (reference sequence). The CDR3 runs 13 residues. For the CDR3, the DNA is TGTGCCAGTAGTAGGACAGGGGACTATGGCTACACCTTC. It codes for CASSRTGDYGYTF.

The rearrangement links TRBV2 to TRBJ1-2, with 7 bases matching TRBD1. Germline loops: CDR1 SNHLY, CDR2 FYNNEI. The CDR3 has 15 amino acids. Trimming cost V 3 bases and J 5 bases; bases outside gene matches: 9. CDR3 coding DNA: TGTGCCAGCAGTGACCAGGGGGGTCCGGTGTATGGCTACACCTTC. Its protein is CASSDQGGPVYGYTF.

The chain has TRBV5-5 and TRBJ2-7; TRBD1 matches at 10 bases. The CDR3 is 14 amino acids. From germline, CDR1 is SGHKS and CDR2 YYEKEE (reference sequence). With 4 bases clipped from V and 6 bases from J, the junction kept 7 bases outside the gene matches. CDR3 sequence reads: CASSRDRGIVEQYF. In nucleotides, the CDR3 is TGTGCCAGCAGCCGGGACAGGGGTATCGTCGAGCAGTACTTC.

V is TRBV7-9 and J is TRBJ1-1, with D unresolved. Germline values: CDR1 SEHNR, CDR2 FQNEAQ (reference sequence). This CDR3 spans 13 amino acids. V lost 2 bases and J lost 3, with 7 bases in between. The CDR3 spells CASSLTPDTEAFF. In DNA form, the CDR3 reads TGTGCCAGCAGCTTAACTCCGGACACTGAAGCTTTCTTT.

This sequence joins TRBV7-2 and TRBJ1-2, with 10 positions matching TRBD1. This CDR3 contains 14 residues. CDR1 and CDR2 from the germline V gene are SGHTA and FQGNSA. V lost 7 bases to trimming and J lost 2 bases; unmatched junction nucleotides: 4. CDR3 sequence (DNA): TGTGCCAGCATAGCGGGACAGGGGAACTATGGCTACACCTTC. Protein sequence: CASIAGQGNYGYTF. Full variable domain (missing parts from reference TRBV7-2 and TRBJ1-2): GAGVSQSPSNKVTEKGKDVELRCDPISGHTALYWYRQSLGQGLEFLIYFQGNSAPDKSGLPSDRFSAERTGGSVSTLTIQRTQQEDSAVYLCASIAGQGNYGYTFGSGTRLTVV.

Details on this clone: This sample includes further DNA sequences coding for the same CDR3. CDR3: CASSLWGPNTEAFF. The CDR3 DNA follows: TGCGCCAGCAGCCTGTGGGGGCCGAACACTGAAGCTTTCTTT. The genes are TRBV5-1 and TRBJ1-1; D possibly corresponds to TRBD1 (6 bases). V gave up 4 bases and J gave up 1 base, with 11 bases separating them. The CDR3 extends over 14 amino acids. Germline V CDR1 and CDR2: SGHRS, YFSETQ. Supplemented by reference TRBV5-1 and TRBJ1-1, the full variable domain reads KAGVTQTPRYLIKTRGQQVTLSCSPISGHRSVSWYQQTPGQGLQFLFEYFSETQRNKGNFPGRFSGRQFSNSRSEMNVSTLELGDSALYLCASSLWGPNTEAFFGQGTRLTVV.

This rearrangement joins TRBV19 to TRBJ1-6; TRBD1 aligns across 7 bases. This CDR3 has 14 amino acids. Germline V gives CDR1 LNHDA, CDR2 SQIVND (reference sequence). The trim removed 7 bases at V and 10 bases at J, leaving 10 bases unmatched. The CDR3 is CASTTQQGQSPLHF. The DNA for the CDR3 is TGTGCCAGTACCACCCAACAGGGACAGTCACCCCTCCACTTT.

The chain has TRBV6-5 and TRBJ1-1; D not certain. The germline V gene encodes CDR1 MNHEY and CDR2 SVGAGI. The CDR3 sequence is 13 residues long. V was pared by 10 bases and J by 1 base, with 13 bases between. DNA of the CDR3: TGTGCCACCGAGGGTCAGGCGAACACTGAAGCTTTCTTT. It encodes CATEGQANTEAFF.